Listed below are T cell receptor beta chains from one sample, sequenced in a study of blood T cell repertoires in COVID-19. Data came from immunoSEQ multiplex PCR; TCRdb stores just in-frame clones and leaves some out. The sample contains 90,000 to 100,000 clones, around 82% of which appear only once. Source material: peripheral blood. The receptors derive from a man aged 55 to 70 with acute or convalescent COVID-19. Both conserved end residues are part of each CDR3. D genes are given only for firm matches. A clone size is listed for some rows: how often the clone was seen (once, few, many), or a class if it is expanded.

CDR3 | DNA | V | D | size | J
CASNIRGDTDTQYF | TGTGCCAGTAACATCCGGGGGGACACAGATACGCAGTATTTT | TRBV19 | TRBD2 | . | TRBJ2-3
CASSFSTGGNEQFF | TGCGCCAGCAGCTTTTCGACAGGGGGGAATGAGCAGTTCTTC | TRBV5-1 | TRBD1 | once | TRBJ2-1
CAIGKRQGAAFF | TGTGCCATAGGGAAAAGACAGGGGGCTGCTTTCTTT | TRBV12-3/TRBV12-4 | TRBD1 | . | TRBJ1-1
CASSSLGGGRAEAFF | TGTGCCAGCAGTTCCCTAGGCGGGGGCCGGGCTGAAGCTTTCTTT | TRBV6-5 | . | . | TRBJ1-1
CASSVGGVGTGELFF | TGTGCCAGCAGCGTTGGGGGGGTGGGCACCGGGGAGCTGTTTTTT | TRBV9 | TRBD2 | . | TRBJ2-2
CATSRQSNYGYTF | TGTGCCACCAGTCGTCAGTCTAACTATGGCTACACCTTC | TRBV24-1 | . | . | TRBJ1-2
CASSQGDRFHYGYTF | TGTGCCAGCAGCCAAGGGGACAGGTTCCACTATGGCTACACCTTC | TRBV3-1/TRBV3-2 | TRBD1 | . | TRBJ1-2
CASSSRSYGYTF | TGTGCCAGCAGTTCCCGGTCCTATGGCTACACCTTC | TRBV12-3/TRBV12-4 | . | . | TRBJ1-2
CAWSADGTPRYTF | TGTGCCTGGAGTGCCGACGGGACACCTCGCTACACCTTC | TRBV30 | . | . | TRBJ1-2
CASQGQGNYSNQPQHF | TGCGCCAGCCAGGGACAGGGAAATTATAGCAATCAGCCCCAGCATTTT | TRBV23-1 | TRBD1 | . | TRBJ1-5
CASNHRSSYEQYF | TGTGCCAGCAACCACAGAAGCTCCTACGAGCAGTACTTC | TRBV2 | . | . | TRBJ2-7
CSVEEGPDSLFSYEQYF | TGCAGCGTTGAAGAGGGCCCGGACAGCCTTTTCTCCTACGAGCAGTACTTC | TRBV29-1 | . | . | TRBJ2-7
CASRGNSEGVGYGYTF | TGTGCCAGCAGGGGCAACTCAGAGGGTGTCGGGTATGGCTACACCTTC | TRBV5-8 | . | many | TRBJ1-2
CASSLMVGAISGNTIYF | TGTGCCAGCAGCTTAATGGTTGGGGCGATCTCTGGAAACACCATATATTTT | TRBV7-2 | . | . | TRBJ1-3
CASSSSGGAPYEQFF | TGTGCCAGCAGCTCGAGCGGGGGGGCGCCCTATGAGCAGTTCTTC | TRBV7-2 | TRBD2 | . | TRBJ2-1
CASTLQANTEAFF | TGTGCCAGCACCCTCCAAGCGAACACTGAAGCTTTCTTT | TRBV3-1/TRBV3-2 | . | . | TRBJ1-1
CASSQGQGVGYGYTF | TGCGCCAGCAGCCAAGGACAGGGGGTAGGCTATGGCTACACCTTC | TRBV4-1 | TRBD1 | . | TRBJ1-2
CASSLLDDRDATDTQYF | TGTGCCAGCAGTTTACTCGACGACAGGGATGCGACAGATACGCAGTATTTT | TRBV27 | TRBD1 | . | TRBJ2-3
CASSYNRVTEAFF | TGTGCCAGCAGTTATAACAGGGTTACTGAAGCTTTCTTT | TRBV7-2 | . | . | TRBJ1-1
CAIRTGTGNSADTQYF | TGTGCCATCAGGACCGGGACAGGGAATTCCGCAGATACGCAGTATTTT | TRBV10-3 | TRBD1 | . | TRBJ2-3
CASSAGLAGGRTSTDTQYF | TGTGCCAGCAGCGCGGGACTAGCGGGGGGGCGTACTAGCACAGATACGCAGTATTTT | TRBV5-4 | TRBD2 | . | TRBJ2-3
CASSPWTGGARTQYF | TGCGCCAGCAGCCCGTGGACAGGGGGCGCGAGGACCCAGTACTTC | TRBV5-1 | TRBD1 | . | TRBJ2-5
CSARLAEETQYF | TGCAGCGCTAGACTAGCGGAAGAGACCCAGTACTTC | TRBV29-1 | TRBD2 | . | TRBJ2-5
CASSLVTEQFF | TGTGCCAGCAGCCTAGTGACAGAACAGTTCTTC | TRBV7-8 | . | . | TRBJ2-1
CAWRSPSNYGYTF | TGTGCCTGGAGGTCCCCCAGTAACTATGGCTACACCTTC | TRBV30 | . | . | TRBJ1-2
CASSQEPGTGRSPLHF | TGTGCCAGCAGCCAAGAACCCGGGACAGGGAGGTCACCCCTCCACTTT | TRBV3-1/TRBV3-2 | TRBD1 | . | TRBJ1-6
CASSSLTGSGGYTF | TGTGCCAGCAGTTCCCTGACGGGGTCGGGTGGCTACACCTTC | TRBV27 | . | . | TRBJ1-2
CASSTLQTSNQPQHF | TGTGCCAGCAGTACCTTACAGACTAGCAATCAGCCCCAGCATTTT | TRBV27 | . | few | TRBJ1-5
CASSLDRGLEAFF | TGTGCCAGCAGTTTGGACAGGGGCCTTGAAGCTTTCTTT | TRBV6-5 | TRBD1 | . | TRBJ1-1
CASSERGGYNEQFF | TGTGCCAGTAGTGAGCGGGGGGGCTACAATGAGCAGTTCTTC | TRBV19 | TRBD2 | few | TRBJ2-1
CASRYRRANYGYTF | TGTGCCAGCAGGTACAGGAGAGCTAACTATGGCTACACCTTC | TRBV2 | . | . | TRBJ1-2
CASSQTTGERAQHF | TGTGCCAGCAGCCAAACCACTGGGGAGCGAGCCCAGCATTTT | TRBV3-1/TRBV3-2 | . | few | TRBJ1-5
CASSLGTGPYLEAFF | TGTGCCAGCAGCTTAGGGACAGGGCCCTACCTTGAAGCTTTCTTT | TRBV7-9 | TRBD1 | . | TRBJ1-1
CASRRDGNYGYTF | TGTGCCAGCAGGCGGGACGGAAACTATGGCTACACCTTC | TRBV6-5 | . | . | TRBJ1-2
CAISESTGGGYGYTF | TGTGCCATCAGTGAGTCGACAGGGGGCGGCTATGGCTACACCTTC | TRBV10-3 | TRBD1 | once | TRBJ1-2
CASSQGAGETQYF | TGTGCCAGCAGCCAGGGGGCAGGGGAGACCCAGTACTTC | TRBV5-4 | TRBD1 | many | TRBJ2-5
CASALYGLYEQYF | TGTGCTAGTGCCCTGTATGGGCTCTACGAGCAGTACTTC | TRBV12-5 | . | . | TRBJ2-7
CASSLAGAGAEQFF | TGTGCCAGCAGCTTGGCCGGGGCGGGGGCTGAGCAGTTCTTC | TRBV5-8 | . | . | TRBJ2-1